This T cell receptor beta chain was recorded in a study of metastatic and nonmetastatic thyroid tumors. None of the patients had undergone any treatment ahead of thyroid surgery. Notes on the study in general: Across blood and tumor, TCR beta diversity in malignant thyroid tumors was reportedly significantly higher than in benign nodules.

This clone showed up many times. The antigen remains unidentified. Per the original methods: A distant-metastasis classifier for papillary thyroid cancer was built using CDR3 differences across clinicopathological groups. TCRdb re-called clones via MiXCR from the PCR reads. TCRdb's processing, not the study's, gives the V and J calls here. The sample contains 20,000 to 25,000 clones, approximately 10% of which appear only once. The V gene end was trimmed by 4 bases and the J gene end by 2 bases; junction bases not matched to a gene: 3. The CDR3 is 14 residues long. The germline V gene has CDR1 DFQATT and CDR2 SNEGSKA (reference sequence).

Material: blood. The genes are TRBV20-1 and TRBJ2-1; 9 bases agree with TRBD2. The sequence was obtained from a female donor with papillary thyroid cancer or a benign thyroid nodule (not recorded which). Some clones in this sample may be carry-over from other donors' samples. In DNA form, the CDR3 reads TGCAGTGCTAAGGGCGGGAGGGCCTACAATGAGCAGTTCTTC. It translates to CSAKGGRAYNEQFF.